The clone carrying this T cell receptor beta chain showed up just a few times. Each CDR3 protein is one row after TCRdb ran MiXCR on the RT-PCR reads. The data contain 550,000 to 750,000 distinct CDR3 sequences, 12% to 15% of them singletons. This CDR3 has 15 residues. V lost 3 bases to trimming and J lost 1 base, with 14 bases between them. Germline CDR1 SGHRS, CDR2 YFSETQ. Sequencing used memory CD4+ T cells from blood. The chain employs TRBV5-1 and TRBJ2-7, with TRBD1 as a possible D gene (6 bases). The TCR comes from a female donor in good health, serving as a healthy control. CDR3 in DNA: TGCGCCAGCAGCTATTCCCAGGGGAGATCCTACGAGCAGTACTTC. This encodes CASSYSQGRSYEQYF.